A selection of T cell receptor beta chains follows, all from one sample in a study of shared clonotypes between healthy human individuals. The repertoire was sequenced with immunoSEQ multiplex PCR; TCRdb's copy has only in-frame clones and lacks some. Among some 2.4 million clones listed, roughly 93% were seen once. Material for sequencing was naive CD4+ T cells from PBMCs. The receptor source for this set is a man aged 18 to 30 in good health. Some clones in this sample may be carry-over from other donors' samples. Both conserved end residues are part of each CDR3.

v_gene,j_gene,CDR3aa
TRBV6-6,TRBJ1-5,CASSRSGNQPQHF
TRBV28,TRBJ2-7,CASSLFGHPSSYEQYF
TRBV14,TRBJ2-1,CASSLSSGTWDEQFF
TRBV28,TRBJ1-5,CASSSLGQGGQPQHF
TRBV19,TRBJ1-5,CASSSYRGNQPQHF
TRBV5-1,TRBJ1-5,CASSTGQSNQPQHF
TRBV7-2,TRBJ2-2,CASSTLSSPNTGELFF
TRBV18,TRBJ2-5,CASSRVTPGQGETQYF
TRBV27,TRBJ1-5,CASSLSSASNQPQHF
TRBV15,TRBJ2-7,CATSRVQGGHEQYF
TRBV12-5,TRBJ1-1,CASGSPGSEAFF